This T cell receptor (beta chain) stems from a study of T cells in Graves' hyperthyroidism and ophthalmopathy. Notes on the study in general: Separating ophthalmopathy from stable hyperthyroidism was achieved by a 13 V-J model.

This clonotype appeared many times. What it binds is not known. The investigators amplified TCR beta CDR3 regions from RNA transcripts. In the first-round RT-PCR of the TCR CDR3, the HTBI primer set was used. TCRdb recomputed calls from the multiplex PCR reads with MiXCR, one row per CDR3 protein. The sample includes about 590,000 distinct CDR3 sequences, 13% to 15% seen only once; the top ten take around 7%. Sequenced sample: blood. This TCR was sampled from a woman between 18 and 29 years old with Graves' ophthalmopathy.

CDR3 amino acids: CAGTMGTEAFF. The CDR3 DNA reads TGTGCCGGGACCATGGGCACTGAAGCTTTCTTT. V is TRBV30 and J is TRBJ1-1, with D possibly TRBD1 on 5 matching bases. Germline V lookup: CDR1 GTSNPN, CDR2 SVGIG (reference sequence). V was cut by 8 bases and J by 4 bases, with 11 bases left in between. The CDR3 is made up of 11 amino acids.